These T cell receptor beta chains were read from a single sample in a study of T cells in localized non-small cell lung cancer. Generated by immunoSEQ multiplex PCR, the TCRdb table keeps only in-frame clones and is missing some. The sample has 70,000 to 95,000 clones, approximately 90% seen once. The specimen was PBMCs, collected before any cancer treatment. These receptors all stem from a woman aged 35-70 years with stage II squamous cell lung carcinoma. CDR3s include the opening cysteine and the closing phenylalanine or tryptophan. The D gene is left open where the match is weak. For some rows the clone size is stated as once, few or many, or as a class when expanded; others skip it.

v_call	j_call	d_call	clone_size	cdr3_aa	cdr3_nt
TRBV5-4	TRBJ2-1	TRBD2	few	CASSLRGTSGVGYNEQFF	TGTGCCAGCAGCTTGAGGGGAACTAGCGGGGTAGGATACAATGAGCAGTTCTTC
TRBV6-6	TRBJ1-2	NA	NA	CASITGRVGYGYTF	TGTGCCAGCATTACAGGGAGGGTTGGCTATGGCTACACCTTC
TRBV5-4	TRBJ2-6	NA	NA	CASSLDLGGSGANVLTF	TGTGCCAGCAGCTTGGATCTAGGGGGGTCTGGGGCCAACGTCCTGACTTTC
TRBV7-9	TRBJ1-1	NA	few	CASSFRGAEAFF	TGTGCCAGCAGCTTTCGCGGGGCTGAAGCTTTCTTT
TRBV5-6	TRBJ2-1	NA	NA	CASSFTGHEQFF	TGTGCCAGCAGCTTTACAGGGCATGAGCAGTTCTTC
TRBV2	TRBJ1-1	NA	NA	CASKSRLNTEAFF	TGTGCCAGCAAATCGAGATTGAACACTGAAGCTTTCTTT
TRBV6-5	TRBJ2-5	NA	NA	CATKGGQAHQETQYF	TGTGCCACCAAAGGGGGGCAGGCCCACCAAGAGACCCAGTACTTC
TRBV25-1	TRBJ1-3	NA	NA	CASKTASGNTIYF	TGTGCCAGCAAGACAGCCTCTGGAAACACCATATATTTT
TRBV28	TRBJ1-1	NA	NA	CASSREGRITEAFF	TGTGCCAGCAGTCGCGAGGGGAGAATCACTGAAGCTTTCTTT
TRBV29-1	TRBJ1-1	NA	NA	CSVEDSTNTEAFF	TGCAGCGTTGAAGATTCCACGAACACTGAAGCTTTCTTT
TRBV27	TRBJ2-7	TRBD2	NA	CASSLTSGGSFGGWEQYF	TGTGCCAGCAGCTTGACTAGCGGGGGTTCTTTTGGGGGATGGGAGCAGTACTTC
TRBV5-1	TRBJ2-1	TRBD2	NA	CASSLTSGLNNEQFF	TGCGCCAGCAGCCTTACTAGCGGGTTGAACAATGAGCAGTTCTTC
TRBV6-5	TRBJ1-1	NA	NA	CATSRGVNTEAFF	TGTGCCACCTCCCGTGGGGTTAACACTGAAGCTTTCTTT
TRBV25-1	TRBJ2-1	TRBD1	NA	CASSEWTGGRNEQFF	TGTGCCAGCAGTGAGTGGACAGGGGGCAGGAATGAGCAGTTCTTC
TRBV29-1	TRBJ1-1	NA	NA	CSVVDNRAFF	TGCAGCGTTGTCGACAATCGCGCTTTCTTT
TRBV6-6	TRBJ1-1	NA	NA	CASRPKGNTEAFF	TGTGCCAGCAGGCCTAAGGGGAACACTGAAGCTTTCTTT
TRBV5-1	TRBJ1-5	NA	NA	CASSRGLGPGQPQHF	TGCGCCAGCAGCCGGGGGCTTGGTCCGGGTCAGCCCCAGCATTTT
TRBV11-2	TRBJ2-1	TRBD1	NA	CASRPSGTAIYNEQFF	TGTGCCAGCAGGCCTTCCGGGACAGCTATCTACAATGAGCAGTTCTTC
TRBV27	TRBJ2-2	TRBD1	NA	CASSRTGGYGELFF	TGTGCCAGCAGTAGGACAGGGGGCTATGGGGAGCTGTTTTTT
TRBV5-1	TRBJ2-1	NA	NA	CASSLSGGGWDEQFF	TGCGCCAGCAGCTTGTCCGGCGGAGGATGGGATGAGCAGTTCTTC
TRBV9	TRBJ1-1	TRBD1	NA	CASSFTGTGEAFF	TGTGCCAGCAGCTTCACCGGGACAGGGGAAGCTTTCTTT
TRBV16	TRBJ1-1	NA	NA	CASSQSQRMNTEAFF	TGTGCCAGCAGCCAATCGCAGAGGATGAACACTGAAGCTTTCTTT
TRBV6-4	TRBJ1-5	TRBD1	NA	CASSRDRGPNQPQHF	TGTGCCAGCAGTCGCGACAGGGGCCCAAATCAGCCCCAGCATTTT
TRBV5-6	TRBJ1-6	NA	NA	CASSLTGNSPLHF	TGTGCCAGCAGCTTGACAGGGAATTCACCCCTCCACTTT
TRBV7-2	TRBJ2-5	NA	NA	CASSLNVETQYF	TGTGCCAGCAGCTTAAATGTGGAGACCCAGTACTTC
TRBV19	TRBJ1-2	NA	NA	CASRSVGYTF	TGTGCCAGTAGGTCGGTTGGCTACACCTTC
TRBV7-8	TRBJ1-6	NA	NA	CASSLAVNSPLHF	TGTGCCAGCAGCTTAGCGGTTAATTCACCCCTCCACTTT
TRBV5-4	TRBJ1-2	NA	few	CASSSTQGLYGYTF	TGTGCCAGCAGCTCGACACAGGGATTGTATGGCTACACCTTC
TRBV5-4	TRBJ1-1	NA	NA	CASSPTAGTEAFF	TGTGCCAGCAGCCCAACAGCTGGGACTGAAGCTTTCTTT
TRBV28	TRBJ1-5	NA	NA	CASSFGRSNQPQHF	TGTGCCAGCAGTTTCGGCAGAAGCAATCAGCCCCAGCATTTT
TRBV15	TRBJ2-1	TRBD2	NA	CATSRELAGASNEQFF	TGTGCCACCAGCAGAGAGCTAGCGGGGGCCTCCAATGAGCAGTTCTTC
TRBV7-8	TRBJ2-7	NA	once	CASSLVTGVGEQYF	TGTGCCAGCAGCTTAGTTACGGGAGTCGGCGAGCAGTACTTC
TRBV6-1	TRBJ2-1	TRBD1	NA	CASSSGQAKNEQFF	TGTGCCAGCAGTTCGGGACAGGCGAAAAATGAGCAGTTCTTC
TRBV10-3	TRBJ1-3	NA	NA	CAISDRQSFSGNTIYF	TGTGCCATCAGTGACAGGCAGTCCTTCTCTGGAAACACCATATATTTT
TRBV7-9	TRBJ2-1	NA	NA	CASEDEQFF	TGTGCCAGCGAGGATGAGCAGTTCTTC
TRBV5-4	TRBJ1-1	NA	NA	CASSLPGVNTEAFF	TGTGCCAGCAGCTTGCCGGGGGTGAACACTGAAGCTTTCTTT
TRBV29-1	TRBJ2-5	NA	NA	CSVGVGASQETQYF	TGCAGCGTTGGGGTAGGGGCGAGCCAAGAGACCCAGTACTTC
TRBV5-4	TRBJ1-1	NA	once	CASSLGKNTEAFF	TGTGCCAGCAGCTTGGGGAAGAACACTGAAGCTTTCTTT
TRBV15	TRBJ1-2	NA	NA	CATSEGLSYGYTF	TGTGCCACCAGCGAGGGACTTTCATATGGCTACACCTTC
TRBV6-1	TRBJ1-5	NA	NA	CASSEGNQPQHF	TGTGCCAGCAGTGAAGGCAATCAGCCCCAGCATTTT
TRBV6-5	TRBJ1-3	NA	NA	CASKHGISGNTIYF	TGTGCCAGCAAGCATGGGATCTCTGGAAACACCATATATTTT
TRBV29-1	TRBJ2-7	TRBD2	few	CSAGGWGNYEQYF	TGCAGCGCGGGGGGTTGGGGAAACTACGAGCAGTACTTC
TRBV27	TRBJ2-3	NA	once	CASSPQGAGTDTQYF	TGTGCCAGCAGTCCTCAGGGAGCCGGCACAGATACGCAGTATTTT
TRBV11-3	TRBJ2-2	NA	NA	CASSSDRDTGELFF	TGTGCCAGCAGTTCAGACCGGGACACCGGGGAGCTGTTTTTT
TRBV9	TRBJ1-2	NA	NA	CASSDPRVNDYGYTF	TGTGCCAGCAGCGACCCCAGGGTTAACGACTATGGCTACACCTTC
TRBV27	TRBJ1-5	NA	NA	CASRRRGNQPQHF	TGTGCCAGCAGGCGGCGGGGCAATCAGCCCCAGCATTTT
TRBV4-2	TRBJ2-1	TRBD2	NA	CASSQGEAGGPHNEQFF	TGTGCCAGCAGCCAAGGGGAAGCGGGAGGGCCACACAATGAGCAGTTCTTC